This T cell receptor (beta chain) was observed in a study of spatial heterogeneity in lung cancer. Overall study: Sequencing consistently turned up more beta-chain sequences than alpha-chain sequences. The study, taken as a whole, reports: The study found ubiquitous expanded tumor TCRs in blood more at resection than follow-up.

V shed 1 base, J shed 5 bases, and the junction held 8 bases outside the gene matches. This CDR3 spans 15 amino acids. Germline lookup yields CDR1 SGHDT and CDR2 YYEEEE. This clonotype was seen only a few times. Its cognate antigen is unknown. Time point meaning: sample taken at primary tumor resection. From tumor, nontumor lung or frozen PBMC, whole RNA was taken unsorted for sequencing. Around 68 TRACERx patients with early, untreated non-small cell lung cancer donated samples. In the library, each TCR cDNA molecule bore its own unique molecular identifier. TCRdb processed the 5' RACE reads anew with MiXCR; each CDR3 protein has one entry. The data hold tens of thousands of distinct CDR3 sequences, with roughly 14% observed a single time.

The sample here was PBMCs, taken at surgery. The gene calls are TRBV5-6 and TRBJ2-7; TRBD2 agrees at 8 bases. The TCR originated in a male donor with early-stage non-small cell lung cancer. The DNA for the CDR3 is TGTGCCAGCAGCTTGTCCGGGACTAGAATCCACGAGCAGTACTTC. Protein: CASSLSGTRIHEQYF. The whole variable domain, filled in from reference TRBV5-6 and TRBJ2-7, reads DAGVTQSPTHLIKTRGQQVTLRCSPKSGHDTVSWYQQALGQGPQFIFQYYEEEERQRGNFPDRFSGHQFPNYSSELNVNALLLGDSALYLCASSLSGTRIHEQYFGPGTRLTVT.